The T cell receptor beta chain under discussion was sequenced for a study of CXCR3-negative and CXCR3-positive naive CD8 T cells. Overall study: The libraries yielded some 130 million TRB reads, about 1.5 +/- 0.3 million each. Study findings and constraints: Both of the naive subsets showed about the same high diversity, but memory CD8+ cells had much less. Fresh PBMCs served for most assays, and CXCR3 expression fell partially after cryopreservation. TRB CDR3s were more hydrophobic in CXCR3-positive than in CXCR3-negative naive cells.

Comments on this clonotype: Its specificity is unknown.

In germline, CDR1 is LGHNA, CDR2 YNFKEQ. The CDR3 runs 15 residues. UMI-labeled TRB cDNA libraries were prepared by 5' RACE. No DNA is given; TCRdb re-called the 5' RACE reads and lists each CDR3 protein once. The record lists under 85,000 distinct CDR3 sequences, of which the ten most abundant hold around 0.62%. The sequence was obtained from a human donor in good health. Some clones in this sample may be carry-over from other donors' samples. Source material: naive CXCR3+ CD8+ T cells from blood. Specified subset: CD45RO-CCR7+CD27+CD95- naive CD8+ T cells expressing CXCR3 (TNR3+). The V call is TRBV4-2, the J call TRBJ2-1; TCRdb proposes TRBD2, but this gene call is untestable without DNA. The CDR3 sequence is CASSQSPSSYNEQFF.